The clone carrying this T cell receptor (beta chain) was seen just once. This sample was included in a study of shared T cell receptors in the human thymus. Repertoires were generated with immunoSEQ multiplex PCR, while TCRdb's copy carries only in-frame clones and drops some. Found here are about 660,000 clones, around 87% of them singletons; the top ten hold 0.0094%. These data also formed part of another study, on human thymus T cells. As reported in that work: Thymus tissue was removed during corrective cardiac surgery. Gene usage for V and J segments appeared biased in thymic and blood repertoires. Thymic repertoires from unrelated individuals overlapped highly, related research reported.

The sequence derives from a boy younger than two with a congenital heart defect. The sequenced material came from thymocytes.

As DNA, the CDR3 is TGTGCCAGCAGCCCACGCCAGGGAGATACGCAGTATTTT. Translating it yields CASSPRQGDTQYF. This chain connects TRBV9 to TRBJ2-3, with D possibly matching TRBD1 (5 bases). CDR1 and CDR2 from the germline V gene are SGDLS and YYNGEE. This CDR3 spans 13 amino acids. Trimming cost V 4 bases and J 5 bases, with 11 bases left between them.